This is a list of T cell receptor beta chains from one sample in a study of cytomegalovirus exposure and HLA in healthy donors. TCRdb's copy holds only in-frame clones and misses some; the assay was immunoSEQ multiplex PCR. The sample carries approximately 90,000 clones, 80% to 95% recorded once. Sequences were obtained from PBMCs. These receptors were collected from a woman aged 25 to 39 in good health and CMV-seropositive. Each CDR3 is given with its conserved first and last residue. Fields, in order: J gene, D gene, V gene, clone size, CDR3 protein, CDR3 DNA. A D gene is named only where the DNA matches it firmly. Clone size appears in some rows only: once, few, many, or a class for an expanded clone.

TRBJ2-1,TRBD2,TRBV29-1,once,CSVEDARLAGGRQFF,TGCAGCGTTGAAGACGCTAGACTAGCGGGAGGAAGGCAGTTCTTC
TRBJ2-1,-,TRBV27,-,CASSLSSSAGYNEQFF,TGTGCCAGCAGTTTATCGTCGTCGGCGGGGTACAATGAGCAGTTCTTC
TRBJ2-7,-,TRBV16,-,CASSLSSGDEQYF,TGTGCCAGCAGCCTTAGTAGCGGTGACGAGCAGTACTTC
TRBJ1-5,TRBD1,TRBV28,-,CASSLWGQANQPQHF,TGTGCCAGCAGTTTATGGGGACAGGCAAATCAGCCCCAGCATTTT
TRBJ2-5,-,TRBV19,-,CASSTTGTNTGETQYF,TGTGCCAGTAGTACAACCGGGACAAATACAGGGGAGACCCAGTACTTC
TRBJ2-4,TRBD2,TRBV7-2,-,CASSLWTSGKWLAKNIQYF,TGTGCCAGCAGCCTCTGGACTAGCGGGAAATGGCTAGCCAAAAACATTCAGTACTTC
TRBJ2-3,-,TRBV5-1,-,CASSLAQGGVTDTQYF,TGCGCCAGCAGCTTGGCCCAGGGCGGGGTAACAGATACGCAGTATTTT
TRBJ2-2,TRBD2,TRBV5-3,-,CAVQNPGLEKTNTGELFF,TGTGCCGTCCAGAATCCGGGACTAGAAAAGACGAACACCGGGGAGCTGTTTTTT
TRBJ1-4,-,TRBV5-6,-,CASSSPTGRDEKLFF,TGTGCCAGCAGCTCCCCCACGGGGAGGGATGAAAAACTGTTTTTT
TRBJ2-7,TRBD2,TRBV29-1,-,CSVSERGGYEQYF,TGCAGCGTTTCTGAGAGGGGAGGGTACGAGCAGTACTTC
TRBJ2-4,-,TRBV19,-,CASSPRGGAAGDIQYF,TGTGCCAGTAGCCCCCGAGGGGGGGCCGCAGGCGACATTCAGTACTTC